A single sample gave rise to the 21 T cell receptor beta chains below, sequenced in a study of T cell repertoires in cytomegalovirus infection. TCRdb re-derived calls from the reads in MiXCR, one entry per CDR3 protein. The sample lists about 260,000 distinct CDR3 sequences, around 9% occurring once. The sequenced sample was PBMCs. Receptor source: a human donor in good health (CMV status not recorded). Some clones in this sample may be carry-over from other donors' samples.

V usage is TRBV19 and J usage is TRBJ1-4, with D maybe TRBD1 (5 bases). The CDR3 loop spans 15 amino acids. Trimming took off 5 bases at V and 7 bases at J, with 17 bases between the two ends. Germline CDR1 reads LNHDA; CDR2 reads SQIVND (reference sequence). The CDR3 reads CASSAGGSSAEKLFF. CDR3 sequence (DNA): TGTGCCAGTAGTGCCGGGGGGTCCTCGGCTGAAAAACTGTTTTTT.

This clonotype was seen many times. This sequence joins TRBV6-1 and TRBJ1-2, with 11 nucleotides matching TRBD1. Per germline, CDR1 MNHNS and CDR2 SASEGT. The CDR3 consists of 16 residues. J lost 7 bases, V lost 7 bases, and 14 bases had no gene match. DNA of the CDR3: TGTGCCAGCACTATAAGGACAGGGGGCGCAGTTGGTGGCTACACCTTC. Protein: CASTIRTGGAVGGYTF.

In its sample, this clonotype was seen many times. This chain connects TRBV7-2 to TRBJ2-7; D is unresolved. This CDR3 contains 11 residues. The V end was cut by 5 bases, the J end by 3 bases, with 5 bases between. Germline CDR1 SGHTA, CDR2 FQGNSA. The DNA for the CDR3 is TGTGCCAGCAGCCGACGCTACGAGCAGTACTTC. Translated: CASSRRYEQYF.

This clonotype showed up many times. V usage is TRBV7-2 and J usage is TRBJ2-7, with D perhaps assigned TRBD1 or TRBD2 (5 bases each). Deletions cut 1 base from V and 2 bases from J, with 21 bases between. The CDR3 is 18 amino acids. Germline CDR1 and CDR2: SGHTA and FQGNSA. The CDR3 is CASSLGGAGRGRTYEQYF. In nucleotides, the CDR3 is TGTGCCAGCAGCTTAGGAGGTGCCGGCCGGGGCCGCACCTACGAGCAGTACTTC.

This clonotype has a count of ten or more. The chain links TRBV28 to TRBJ2-6; TRBD1 agrees at 7 bases. V lost 2 bases, J lost 0 bases, and 10 bases stayed unmatched. The CDR3 is made up of 19 amino acids. The germline V gene encodes CDR1 MDHEN and CDR2 SYDVKM. CDR3 residues: CASSLPSDRVGSGANVLTF. CDR3 nucleotide sequence: TGTGCCAGCAGTTTACCCTCAGACAGGGTCGGCTCTGGGGCCAACGTCCTGACTTTC. Filled out from reference TRBV28 and TRBJ2-6, the complete variable domain reads DVKVTQSSRYLVKRTGEKVFLECVQDMDHENMFWYRQDPGLGLRLIYFSYDVKMKEKGDIPEGYSVSREKKERFSLILESASTNQTSMYLCASSLPSDRVGSGANVLTFGAGSRLTVL.

This clonotype was seen ten or more times. J is TRBJ2-7 and V is TRBV29-1; D may be TRBD1 or TRBD2 (6 bases each). Germline-derived CDR1 and CDR2 are SQVTM and ANQGSEA. CDR3 length equals 11 residues. The V end was cut by 5 bases, the J end by 6 bases, with 11 bases between. The CDR3 is CSVFEGGEQYF. CDR3 coding DNA: TGCAGCGTTTTCGAGGGGGGCGAGCAGTACTTC.

This clonotype was found a few times. The rearrangement joins TRBV28 to TRBJ2-1; 9 bases line up with TRBD2. The CDR3 sequence is 15 residues long. After removal of 3 bases from V and 9 bases from J, the junction contained 9 bases not matched to a gene. Germline assignment: CDR1 MDHEN and CDR2 SYDVKM. CDR3 region: CASSFVGGGASEQFF. The CDR3 region has the DNA TGTGCCAGCAGTTTTGTGGGCGGGGGGGCCAGTGAGCAGTTCTTC.

The J gene is TRBJ1-2, the V gene TRBV19; D is uncertain. The CDR3 has 12 residues. The ends were cut back, 8 bases at V and 2 bases at J, with 9 bases in the middle. The germline CDR1 and CDR2 sequences are LNHDA and SQIVND (reference sequence). CDR3 protein: CASYFSNYGYTF. Written as DNA, the CDR3 is TGTGCCAGTTATTTCTCCAACTATGGCTACACCTTC.

The CDR3 sequence: CASSSRLSSRYEQYF. The CDR3 DNA reads TGTGCCAGCAGTTCCCGGTTATCCAGCCGCTACGAGCAGTACTTC. The V gene is TRBV12-3 or TRBV12-4, the J gene TRBJ2-7; the D is unclear. Trimming removed 4 bases at V and 3 bases at J, with 16 bases between. The CDR3 spans 15 residues.

Many counts were recorded for this clonotype. V is TRBV7-2 and J is TRBJ2-6; D may match TRBD1 or TRBD2 (9 bases each). The germline V gene encodes CDR1 SGHTA and CDR2 FQGNSA. Trimming stripped 5 bases from V and 0 bases from J, with 17 bases between. The CDR3 length is 18 residues. The chain's CDR3 is CASSGLAGQGSGANVLTF. The CDR3 region has the DNA TGTGCCAGCAGCGGCCTAGCGGGACAGGGCTCTGGGGCCAACGTCCTGACTTTC.

This clonotype appeared a few times. The chain is built from TRBV7-6 and TRBJ1-6; D perhaps matches TRBD1 (6 bases). Germline assignment: CDR1 SGHVS and CDR2 FNYEAQ. Trimming removed 1 base from V and 11 bases from J, with 15 bases in between. The CDR3 covers 15 residues. CDR3 DNA sequence: TGTGCCAGCAGCTTAGATCCGGGGGCGTGGACACCCCTCCACTTT. Residues: CASSLDPGAWTPLHF.

The chain uses TRBV19 and TRBJ2-7; D ambiguous. Looked up from germline, CDR1 is LNHDA and CDR2 is SQIVND (reference sequence). CDR3 length: 14 amino acids. Trimming cost V 4 bases and J 3 bases, with 13 bases left between them. CDR3 protein: CASSRTDRIYEQYF. The CDR3, as DNA: TGTGCCAGTAGTAGGACGGACCGAATCTACGAGCAGTACTTC. Using reference TRBV19 and TRBJ2-7 for the parts outside the CDR3, the full variable domain is DGGITQSPKYLFRKEGQNVTLSCEQNLNHDAMYWYRQDPGQGLRLIYYSQIVNDFQKGDIAEGYSVSREKKESFPLTVTSAQKNPTAFYLCASSRTDRIYEQYFGPGTRLTVT.

In this sample, this clonotype turned up many times. One end of the junction varies from germline; a read error may be responsible. The rearrangement links TRBV7-2 to TRBJ2-1; 9 bases match TRBD1. The CDR3 covers 14 residues. CDR1 is SGHTA and CDR2 is FQGNSA in the germline V gene. CDR3 bases: TGTGCCAGCAGCGTAGCCCCCCGGGACAGGGAAAAGTTCTTC. Its translation is CASSVAPRDREKFF.

This sequence joins TRBV3-1 and TRBJ1-2, with D unresolved. The CDR3 is 18 amino acids. Germline CDR1 reads LGHDT; CDR2 reads YNNKEL (reference sequence). Trimming cost V 1 base and J 2 bases, with 20 bases left between them. CDR3 DNA: TGTGCCAGCAGCCAAGGATTAATTTTCCCGGGTGTCAACTATGGCTACACCTTC. Protein sequence: CASSQGLIFPGVNYGYTF.

This clonotype was counted between two and nine times. The chain links TRBV2 to TRBJ1-1, with 10 bases that match TRBD1. The CDR3 runs 14 residues. After removal of 6 bases from V and 6 bases from J, the junction contained 7 bases not matched to a gene. CDR1 is SNHLY and CDR2 is FYNNEI in the germline V gene. CDR3 DNA: TGTGCCAGCAGATTAGACAGGGGGCACGCTGAAGCTTTCTTT. It encodes CASRLDRGHAEAFF.

This clonotype was seen only a few times. The chain uses TRBV19 and TRBJ2-2; 10 bases are shared with TRBD1. V was clipped by 5 bases and J by 0 bases; unmatched bases: 3. The CDR3 is 16 amino acids. The germline V gene encodes CDR1 LNHDA and CDR2 SQIVND (reference sequence). CDR3 residues: CASSRGTGANTGELFF. The CDR3, as DNA: TGTGCCAGTAGTCGAGGGACAGGGGCGAACACCGGGGAGCTGTTTTTT.

This chain links TRBV12-3 or TRBV12-4 with TRBJ1-1; unclear D gene. This CDR3 contains 13 residues. The germline V and J ends were trimmed by 6 bases and 11 bases, with 19 bases remaining between them. CDR3 region: CASSPVSRVGAFF. The CDR3 nucleotides read TGTGCCAGCAGCCCCGTTTCGCGGGTAGGGGCTTTCTTT.

CDR3: CASSQESARAGNTIYF. DNA for the CDR3: TGCGCCAGCAGCCAAGAGAGTGCCAGGGCGGGAAACACCATATATTTT. The V and J genes are TRBV4-3 and TRBJ1-3; weak D call: TRBD1 (5 bases). Per germline, CDR1 LGHNA and CDR2 YSLEER. Trimming shortened V by 0 bases and J by 4 bases, and 13 bases separated the two germline ends. There are 16 residues in the CDR3.

This clonotype was seen at least ten times. This chain connects TRBV7-2 to TRBJ1-4, with D unresolved. The CDR3 is made up of 16 amino acids. The germline gives CDR1 SGHTA, CDR2 FQGNSA. Trimming shortened V by 2 bases and J by 6 bases, and 16 bases separated the two germline ends. The CDR3 spells CASSLLVGGYDEKLFF. CDR3 sequence (DNA): TGTGCCAGCAGCTTACTGGTTGGCGGTTATGATGAAAAACTGTTTTTT.

Details on this clonotype: This may be a read error, as it is one base from a much larger clone. This rearrangement joins TRBV12-5 to TRBJ2-5; D tentatively reads TRBD1 or TRBD2 (5 bases each). The CDR3 consists of 14 residues. Trimming shortened V by 4 bases and J by 4 bases, and 13 bases separated the two germline ends. The germline CDR1 and CDR2 sequences are LGHNT and FRNRAP. The CDR3 DNA follows: TGTGCTAGTGGTTCCGGGGCAGGTGGAGAGACCCAGTACTTC. Translation gives CASGSGAGGETQYF. Variable domain in full (rest from reference TRBV12-5 and TRBJ2-5): DARVTQTPRHKVTEMGQEVTMRCQPILGHNTVFWYRQTMMQGLELLAYFRNRAPLDDSGMPKDRFSAEMPDATLATLKIQPSEPRDSAVYFCASGSGAGGETQYFGPGTRLLVL.

This clonotype was seen repeatedly, ten times or more. The gene calls are TRBV7-2 and TRBJ2-5; TRBD1 agrees at 10 bases. Per the germline V gene, CDR1 is SGHTA and CDR2 is FQGNSA. The V and J ends lost 4 bases and 4 bases, in that order; junction bases with no gene match: 3. The CDR3 loop spans 14 amino acids. The CDR3 loop is CASSSDRGPETQYF. The CDR3 bases are TGTGCCAGCAGCTCAGACAGGGGGCCAGAGACCCAGTACTTC.